This TCR beta chain was captured in a study of T cell responses to AZD1222 COVID-19 vaccine. Across the study: Second doses were pooled across both intervals (about 4 or about 12 weeks). Study results and caveats: Of the AZD1222 recipients, only 6 or 7 were seropositive at baseline. Donors were largely white British and mainly female; clonal diversity was possibly underestimated.

Libraries were prepared by immunoSEQ multiplex PCR; TCRdb keeps only in-frame clonotypes and omits some of them. The table records under 85,000 clones, approximately 91% of them present only once. Comment on this clone: Its antigen is as yet unknown.

This CDR3 contains 16 residues. The ends lost 4 bases at V and 0 bases at J; junction bases unmatched: 7. Germline CDR1 SGHRS, CDR2 YFSETQ. This clonotype was obtained from an adult in good health. The chain carries TRBV5-1 and TRBJ2-1, with 7 bases aligning to TRBD2. Sequenced material: peripheral blood, taken on day 0 of AZD1222 vaccination. CDR3 in DNA: TGCGCCAGCAGCGTAACTAGCGTCGGCTCCTACAATGAGCAGTTCTTC. Translation gives CASSVTSVGSYNEQFF.